This T cell receptor beta chain was captured by sequencing in a study of CD8+CD57+ T cells in acquired aplastic anemia. Study-level results: The study identified about 30 CD8+ CDR3 sequences shared by patients and controls.

CDR3 and TCR beta VDJ profiling relied on a genomic DNA template. TCRdb reprocessed the reads with MiXCR, giving one entry per CDR3 protein. Of approximately 470,000 distinct CDR3 sequences listed, around a third are singletons. V shed 7 bases and J shed 3 bases, with 10 bases lying between them. This CDR3 has 12 residues. Germline-derived CDR1 and CDR2 are MNHNS and SASEGT. An expansion of CD8+CD57+ cells by flow cytometry had been shown in patients chosen for sequencing. The patients, all of them, had severe acquired aplastic anemia. None of the patients had been given any therapy when their blood was sampled. This clonotype was found a few times. The antigen remains undetermined.

V and J are TRBV6-1 and TRBJ2-7; D is undetermined. This clonotype originated in a human donor with aplastic anemia. Specimen: sorted CD4+, CD8+, or CD8+CD57+ T cells (not recorded which) from PBMCs. CDR3 coding DNA: TGTGCCAGCATGGGTCAGAACTACGAGCAGTACTTC. Amino acids: CASMGQNYEQYF.